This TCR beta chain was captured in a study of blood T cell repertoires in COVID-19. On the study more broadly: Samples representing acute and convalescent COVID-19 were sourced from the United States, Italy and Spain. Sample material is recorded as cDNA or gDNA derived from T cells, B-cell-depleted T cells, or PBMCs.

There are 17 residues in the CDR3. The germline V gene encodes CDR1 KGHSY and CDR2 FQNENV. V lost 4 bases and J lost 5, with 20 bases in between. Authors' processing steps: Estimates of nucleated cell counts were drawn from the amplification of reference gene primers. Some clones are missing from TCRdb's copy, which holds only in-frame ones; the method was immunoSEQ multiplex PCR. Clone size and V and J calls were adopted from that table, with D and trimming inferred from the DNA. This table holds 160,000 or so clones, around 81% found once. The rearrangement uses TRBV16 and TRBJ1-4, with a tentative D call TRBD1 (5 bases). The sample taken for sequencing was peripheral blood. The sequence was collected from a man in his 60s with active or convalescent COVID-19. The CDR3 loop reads CASSLTGASGGNEKLFF. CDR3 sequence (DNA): TGTGCCAGCAGCCTAACCGGGGCATCCGGGGGAAATGAAAAACTGTTTTTT.